These 26 T cell receptor beta chains were sequenced from one sample in a study of blood T cell repertoires in COVID-19. Profiling relied on immunoSEQ multiplex PCR, and the TCRdb table lists in-frame clones only, not all of them. Of about 330,000 clones in the sample, around 87% were seen once. The sequenced material came from PBMCs or T cells enriched from blood (not recorded which). Receptor source: a woman aged 30 to 39 who had recovered from COVID-19.

This clone was seen only once. J is TRBJ1-4 and V is TRBV23-1; D gene uncertain. TRBV23-1 falls under the ORF class, with uncertain function. The germline V and J ends were trimmed by 2 bases and 6 bases, with 13 bases remaining between them. This CDR3 contains 15 residues. CDR3 nucleotide sequence: TGCGCCAGCAGTCAACCCGAACTAGGCTATGAAAAACTGTTTTTT. Residues: CASSQPELGYEKLFF.

In this sample, this clone turned up a few times. The chain has TRBV5-1 and TRBJ1-4, with 7 bases that match TRBD1. This CDR3 region has 16 residues. J lost 10 bases, V lost 2 bases, and 14 bases had no gene match. CDR1 and CDR2 from the germline V gene are SGHRS and YFSETQ. The CDR3 reads CASSFSPQGDARKLFF. Written as DNA, the CDR3 is TGCGCCAGCAGCTTTTCCCCCCAGGGGGACGCCCGAAAACTGTTTTTT.

The chain is built from TRBV10-1 and TRBJ2-2; D perhaps matches TRBD2 (7 bases). The CDR3 runs 12 residues. The germline CDR1 and CDR2 sequences are WNHNN and SYGVQD (reference sequence). Trimming removed 9 bases from V and 11 bases from J, with 16 bases in between. The chain's CDR3 is CARGRGLIELFF. The CDR3 DNA follows: TGCGCCAGGGGGCGGGGGCTCATCGAGCTGTTTTTT.

The rearrangement uses TRBV5-4 and TRBJ2-5; TRBD1 aligns across 8 bases. The V and J ends lost 3 bases and 5 bases, in that order; junction bases with no gene match: 6. Germline CDR1 is SGHNT and CDR2 is YYREEE (reference sequence). The CDR3 is made up of 14 amino acids. CDR3 nucleotide sequence: TGTGCCAGCAGCTCGATGACAGGGGATGAGACCCAGTACTTC. It is translated as CASSSMTGDETQYF.

This rearrangement joins TRBV5-1 to TRBJ2-7, with 8 nucleotides matching TRBD2. After removal of 2 bases from V and 2 bases from J, the junction contained 3 bases not matched to a gene. Germline assignment: CDR1 SGHRS and CDR2 YFSETQ. This CDR3 has 14 residues. The CDR3 DNA sequence: TGCGCCAGCAGCTTTGCGGGGGGAGCCTACGAGCAGTACTTC. Protein product: CASSFAGGAYEQYF.

The chain is built from TRBV4-1 and TRBJ1-4; unclear D gene. Trimming took off 4 bases at V and 3 bases at J, with 15 bases between the two ends. Per the germline V gene, CDR1 is MGHRA and CDR2 is YSYEKL. The length of the CDR3 is 16 residues. CDR3 nucleotide sequence: TGCGCCAGCAGCCTCCGGAGGGAGAGGGCTAATGAAAAACTGTTTTTT. Protein: CASSLRRERANEKLFF.

The CDR3 bases are TGTGCCAGCAGCTCCCGGGGGTTTGATGGCTACACCTTC. Translation: CASSSRGFDGYTF. The V call is TRBV7-6, the J call TRBJ1-2; TRBD1 might be the D (5 bases). Germline V gene data show CDR1 as SGHVS and CDR2 as FNYEAQ. Trimming removed 4 bases at V and 6 bases at J, with 12 bases between. This CDR3 contains 13 residues.

The chain employs TRBV28 and TRBJ1-5; the D gene is possibly TRBD1 (5 bases). The CDR3 has 14 residues. The ends were cut back, 6 bases at V and 3 bases at J, with 12 bases in the middle. The germline gives CDR1 MDHEN, CDR2 SYDVKM. CDR3 protein: CASRKQAINQPQHF. In nucleotides, the CDR3 is TGTGCCAGCAGGAAACAGGCGATCAATCAGCCCCAGCATTTT.

This clone showed up just once. This chain uses TRBV5-4 with TRBJ2-2; TRBD2 aligns across 7 bases. The germline gives CDR1 SGHNT, CDR2 YYREEE (reference sequence). The CDR3 totals 16 residues. J was trimmed by 4 bases and V by 0 bases; bases with no gene match: 6. The CDR3 DNA is TGTGCCAGCAGCTTGGCGGGGACTACGATCACCGGGGAGCTGTTTTTT. It specifies CASSLAGTTITGELFF. Full variable domain (missing parts from reference TRBV5-4 and TRBJ2-2): ETGVTQSPTHLIKTRGQQVTLRCSSQSGHNTVSWYQQALGQGPQFIFQYYREEENGRGNFPPRFSGLQFPNYSSELNVNALELDDSALYLCASSLAGTTITGELFFGEGSRLTVL.

The chain recombines TRBV7-9 with TRBJ2-2; TRBD2 aligns across 8 bases. This CDR3 contains 16 residues. Trimming at V came to 5 bases and at J to 8 bases, leaving 13 bases not matched to a gene. CDR1 is SEHNR and CDR2 is FQNEAQ in the germline V gene (reference sequence). CDR3 DNA: TGTGCCAGCAGCCCTCGGGGACTAGAATACTCGGGGGAGCTGTTTTTT. Translation gives CASSPRGLEYSGELFF.

This chain joins TRBV7-2 and TRBJ1-1, with 9 bases aligning to TRBD1. This CDR3 comprises 15 residues. With 3 bases clipped from V and 5 bases from J, the junction kept 7 bases outside the gene matches. Germline CDR1 is SGHTA and CDR2 is FQGNSA. This chain's CDR3 is CASSLSTGGSTEAFF. CDR3 nucleotide sequence: TGTGCCAGCAGCTTGTCGACAGGGGGAAGTACTGAAGCTTTCTTT.

The chain couples TRBV7-2 to TRBJ1-1; 9 bases align to TRBD1. The V and J ends lost 8 bases and 4 bases, in that order; junction bases with no gene match: 5. Germline CDR1 SGHTA, CDR2 FQGNSA. The CDR3 runs 13 residues. The CDR3 DNA sequence: TGTGCCAGCCGGAACAGGGGGCTCACTGAAGCTTTCTTT. It codes for CASRNRGLTEAFF.

This chain connects TRBV27 to TRBJ1-2, with D uncertain. Per germline, CDR1 MNHEY and CDR2 SMNVEV (reference sequence). Between the trimmed V and J ends, which lost 10 bases and 8 bases, there was a span of 14 bases. CDR3 length equals 11 residues. CDR3 DNA sequence: TGTGCCACCGGGTGGGTAGGAGGCTACACCTTC. This translates into CATGWVGGYTF.

This clone came up once. This chain connects TRBV5-1 to TRBJ2-2; maybe TRBD2 (5 bases). Trimming cost V 0 bases and J 7 bases, with 13 bases left between them. Germline values: CDR1 SGHRS, CDR2 YFSETQ. The CDR3 length is 15 residues. In DNA, the CDR3 is TGCGCCAGCAGCTTGGCCCCGACCCGGGACGGGGAGCTGTTTTTT. This encodes CASSLAPTRDGELFF.

This clone showed up just once. The J gene is TRBJ1-3, the V gene TRBV27; weak D call: TRBD1 (6 bases). V was cut by 0 bases and J by 0 bases, with 9 bases left in between. Germline V gene lookup returns CDR1 MNHEY and CDR2 SMNVEV (reference sequence). The CDR3 contains 16 residues. The CDR3 region has the DNA TGTGCCAGCAGTTTATCGGGGGCAGCCTCTGGAAACACCATATATTTT. Encoded protein: CASSLSGAASGNTIYF.

The CDR3 here is CASSPTDQGSIYEQYF. The CDR3 region has the DNA TGTGCCAGCTCACCTACTGACCAGGGGTCGATCTACGAGCAGTACTTC. The chain recombines TRBV18 with TRBJ2-7, with TRBD1 as a possible D gene (6 bases). This CDR3 region has 16 residues. Between the trimmed V and J ends, which lost 3 bases and 3 bases, there was a span of 18 bases. Germline V gene sequence: CDR1 KGHSH, CDR2 LQKENI. The complete variable domain, with remaining parts taken from reference TRBV18 and TRBJ2-7, reads NAGVMQNPRHLVRRRGQEARLRCSPMKGHSHVYWYRQLPEEGLKFMVYLQKENIIDESGMPKERFSAEFPKEGPSILRIQQVVRGDSAAYFCASSPTDQGSIYEQYFGPGTRLTVT.

The rearrangement uses TRBV3-1 (or the pseudogene TRBV3-2) and TRBJ2-5; 7 bases line up with TRBD1. J was trimmed by 2 bases and V by 7 bases; bases with no gene match: 10. Per germline, CDR1 LGHDT and CDR2 YNNKEL (reference sequence). CDR3 size: 15 residues. The chain's CDR3 is CASTPMTGLQETQYF. The CDR3, as DNA: TGTGCCAGCACCCCGATGACAGGGTTGCAAGAGACCCAGTACTTC.

This chain links TRBV28 with TRBJ2-3; 9 bases align to TRBD2. Germline values: CDR1 MDHEN, CDR2 SYDVKM. The V and J ends lost 5 bases and 15 bases, in that order; junction bases with no gene match: 12. The CDR3 is 13 amino acids. The CDR3 bases are TGTGCCAGCAGTGCCAGGGTAGCGGGGGCGTCATATTTT. The encoded protein is CASSARVAGASYF.

V and J are TRBV4-1 and TRBJ1-5, with TRBD1 as a possible D gene (5 bases). V was shortened by 5 bases and J by 4 bases, with 15 bases between the two germline ends. Germline V gene sequence: CDR1 MGHRA, CDR2 YSYEKL. This CDR3 is built from 15 residues. The CDR3 protein is CASSSGPGVNQPQHF. The CDR3 coding sequence is TGCGCCAGCAGCTCCGGGCCGGGGGTAAATCAGCCCCAGCATTTT.

V is TRBV7-2 and J is TRBJ2-3; D may be TRBD2 (7 bases). The ends were cut back, 6 bases at V and 5 bases at J, with 21 bases in the middle. CDR3 size: 16 residues. Germline lookup yields CDR1 SGHTA and CDR2 FQGNSA. The CDR3 nucleotides are TGTGCCAGCAGTATAGGGGGGGCGGGGGCGGGAGATACGCAGTATTTT. Translating it yields CASSIGGAGAGDTQYF.

This clone has only a few counts. Additional DNA sequences in this sample encode the identical CDR3. V and J are TRBV30 and TRBJ1-3, with D uncertain. This CDR3 region has 13 residues. Trimming left V 0 bases short and J 3 bases short, with 6 bases between. Germline CDR1 GTSNPN, CDR2 SVGIG (reference sequence). CDR3 region: CAWSVYSGNTIYF. The CDR3 DNA sequence: TGTGCCTGGAGTGTTTATAGTGGAAACACCATATATTTT.

This clone showed up just once. The chain joins TRBV7-9 to TRBJ2-5; 7 bases map to TRBD1. The CDR3 totals 13 residues. Looked up from germline, CDR1 is SEHNR and CDR2 is FQNEAQ (reference sequence). The trim removed 6 bases at V and 1 base at J, leaving 2 bases unmatched. For the CDR3, the DNA is TGTGCCAGCAGGGACAGGACCCAAGAGACCCAGTACTTC. Protein sequence: CASRDRTQETQYF. Based on the CDR3 plus reference TRBV7-9 and TRBJ2-5, the full variable domain is DTGVSQNPRHKITKRGQNVTFRCDPISEHNRLYWYRQTLGQGPEFLTYFQNEAQLEKSRLLSDRFSAERPKGSFSTLEIQRTEQGDSAMYLCASRDRTQETQYFGPGTRLLVL.

This clone occurred a few times. The chain joins TRBV7-9 to TRBJ2-2, with D perhaps TRBD1 (5 bases). Germline V gene sequence: CDR1 SEHNR, CDR2 FQNEAQ (reference sequence). The V end was cut by 6 bases, the J end by 1 base, with 12 bases between. The CDR3 covers 15 residues. DNA for the CDR3: TGTGCCAGCAGGAGACTCACAGGGAACACCGGGGAGCTGTTTTTT. It translates to CASRRLTGNTGELFF.

Only one count was recorded for this clone. V is TRBV7-8 and J is TRBJ2-2, with 8 bases aligning to TRBD1. Germline assignment: CDR1 SGHVS and CDR2 FQNEAQ. The CDR3 covers 17 residues. Trimming at V came to 5 bases and at J to 5 bases, leaving 13 bases not matched to a gene. The CDR3 loop reads CASSPGSLRGLTGELFF. CDR3 in DNA: TGTGCCAGCAGCCCTGGGAGTCTCAGGGGGCTAACCGGGGAGCTGTTTTTT.

The gene calls are TRBV5-6 and TRBJ2-5, with 8 bases matching TRBD2. CDR1 SGHDT and CDR2 YYEEEE come from the germline V gene. V dropped 3 bases and J dropped 2; count of bases not matched to a gene: 6. The CDR3 has 15 amino acids. In DNA, the CDR3 is TGTGCCAGCAGCTCAGCGGGGGTCCGGCAAGAGACCCAGTACTTC. Its protein is CASSSAGVRQETQYF.

The J gene is TRBJ2-2, the V gene TRBV23-1, with a weak D call TRBD1 (5 bases). TRBV23-1 has ORF status, its function being uncertain. The V and J ends lost 7 bases and 0 bases respectively, with 15 bases between them. There are 16 residues in the CDR3. CDR3 DNA: TGCGCCAGCACACAGGCCGAGACGCCGAACACCGGGGAGCTGTTTTTT. It codes for CASTQAETPNTGELFF.